This T cell receptor (beta chain) was sequenced in a study of Graves' ophthalmopathy and Graves' hyperthyroidism. All donors with ophthalmopathy were recorded as having moderate-to-severe activity, CAS ≥3, NOSPECS ≥4 and a duration under 3 months. Clinicians diagnosed using symptoms, serum thyroxine, TRAb, thyroid ultrasound and orbital computed tomography. It was from more than 9 ml of fresh peripheral blood that the PBMCs came. A note on this clonotype: The antigen remains undetermined.

J was trimmed by 5 bases and V by 4 bases; bases with no gene match: 6. CDR3 size: 15 residues. RNA served as the template for amplifying TCR beta CDR3 regions. RT-PCR was first run with HTBI primers, then multiplex PCR in a second round. TCRdb called the multiplex PCR reads again in MiXCR, with one record for every CDR3 protein. The table lists 600,000 to 700,000 distinct CDR3 sequences, about 41% of them singletons. Whole-study results and caveats: Blood samples also showed most expanded thyroid clonotypes exceeding 0.001 frequency.

Sequencing was done on a sample of peripheral blood. This receptor was taken from an adult man with Graves' ophthalmopathy. This chain connects TRBV12-3 or TRBV12-4 to TRBJ1-5, with TRBD1 matching 9 bases. For the CDR3, the DNA is TGTGCCAGCAGTTCACCGGGACAGGGTTATCAGCCCCAGCATTTT. Its protein product is CASSSPGQGYQPQHF.